Each of the 18 T cell receptor beta chains below was sequenced from the same sample in a study of cytomegalovirus exposure and HLA in healthy donors. PCR amplification relied on 60 Vbeta primers (plus 13 Jbeta primers). Generated by immunoSEQ multiplex PCR, the TCRdb table keeps only in-frame clones and is missing some. The repertoire holds about 130,000 clones, with around 83% as singletons. The source material was PBMCs. These receptors all come from a woman aged 25 to 39 in good health and CMV-seropositive.

The chain joins TRBV18 to TRBJ2-6; 8 bases map to TRBD1. Germline V gene sequence: CDR1 KGHSH, CDR2 LQKENI. Trimming at V came to 3 bases and at J to 2 bases, leaving 3 bases not matched to a gene. The CDR3 covers 16 residues. The CDR3: CASSPSGGAGANVLTF. In DNA form, the CDR3 reads TGTGCCAGCTCACCTTCAGGGGGCGCTGGGGCCAACGTCCTGACTTTC.

This chain links TRBV9 with TRBJ2-3; 7 bases fit TRBD2. J was trimmed by 2 bases and V by 0 bases; bases with no gene match: 6. This CDR3 comprises 16 residues. CDR1 is SGDLS, CDR2 YYNGEE, per germline. CDR3 protein: CASSVGGGVHTDTQYF. The CDR3 DNA reads as TGTGCCAGCAGCGTAGGGGGAGGGGTCCACACAGATACGCAGTATTTT.

CDR3 loop: CASSLAAGTDTQYF. In DNA form, the CDR3 reads TGCGCCAGCAGCTTGGCCGCGGGAACAGATACGCAGTATTTT. The chain recombines TRBV5-1 with TRBJ2-3, with D tentatively TRBD2 (6 bases). The V and J ends lost 0 bases and 3 bases respectively, with 8 bases between them. There are 14 residues in the CDR3. CDR1 and CDR2 from the germline V gene are SGHRS and YFSETQ.

The rearrangement joins TRBV6-6 to TRBJ2-2; D is possibly TRBD1 (7 bases). The germline V and J ends were trimmed by 5 bases and 2 bases, with 12 bases remaining between them. Germline V gene data show CDR1 as MNHNY and CDR2 as SVGAGI (reference sequence). The CDR3 runs 15 residues. Written as DNA, the CDR3 is TGTGCCAGCAGTCTTGGAGGGGGCAACACCGGGGAGCTGTTTTTT. As protein: CASSLGGGNTGELFF.

Only one count was recorded for this clone. DNA of the CDR3: TGTGCCAGCAACCGGGTCCGTGGCTACGAGCAGTACTTC. Its translation: CASNRVRGYEQYF. The V call is TRBV28, the J call TRBJ2-7, with D uncertain. CDR1 and CDR2 from the germline V gene are MDHEN and SYDVKM. The CDR3 consists of 13 residues. Trimming took 7 bases from V and 3 from J, leaving 13 bases between them. Complete variable domain (other parts from reference TRBV28 and TRBJ2-7): DVKVTQSSRYLVKRTGEKVFLECVQDMDHENMFWYRQDPGLGLRLIYFSYDVKMKEKGDIPEGYSVSREKKERFSLILESASTNQTSMYLCASNRVRGYEQYFGPGTRLTVT.

CDR3: CASSLGEAWPAQHF. The CDR3 nucleotides read TGTGCCAGCAGCTTAGGGGAGGCCTGGCCGGCCCAGCATTTT. The chain couples TRBV7-8 to TRBJ1-5; D is unresolved. This CDR3 has 14 residues. CDR1 and CDR2 (germline): SGHVS, FQNEAQ. The V end was cut by 1 base, the J end by 11 bases, with 15 bases between.

This clone was recorded once. The chain is built from TRBV5-1 and TRBJ2-3; TRBD2 matches 10 bases. The CDR3 totals 17 residues. V trimming: 0 bases; J trimming: 1 base; junction bases outside the gene matches: 5. Germline V lookup: CDR1 SGHRS, CDR2 YFSETQ. The chain's CDR3 is CASSLEPSGSGTDTQYF. DNA of the CDR3: TGCGCCAGCAGCTTGGAACCTAGCGGGAGCGGCACAGATACGCAGTATTTT.

The genes are TRBV28 and TRBJ1-4, with no clear D. Germline V gene sequence: CDR1 MDHEN, CDR2 SYDVKM. Trimming left V 5 bases short and J 8 bases short, with 12 bases between. The CDR3 is 13 residues long. In nucleotides, the CDR3 is TGTGCCAGCAGTGTTCTCGGCGGGGAAAAACTGTTTTTT. Protein sequence: CASSVLGGEKLFF.

The CDR3 protein is CASSSTNEKLFF. The DNA of the CDR3 is TGTGCCAGCAGTTCTACTAATGAAAAACTGTTTTTT. The chain joins TRBV28 to TRBJ1-4; D is ambiguous. V dropped 4 bases and J dropped 2 bases, with 2 bases sitting between them. The CDR3 runs to 12 residues. CDR1 and CDR2 (germline): MDHEN, SYDVKM.

The chain joins TRBV19 to TRBJ2-5, with D perhaps TRBD2 (6 bases). The CDR3 consists of 14 residues. Germline V gene data show CDR1 as LNHDA and CDR2 as SQIVND (reference sequence). The V and J ends lost 3 bases and 4 bases respectively, with 12 bases between them. The CDR3 bases are TGTGCCAGTAGTATCTGGAGGGGTGGAGAGACCCAGTACTTC. Translation: CASSIWRGGETQYF.

This clone showed up just once. The chain links TRBV19 to TRBJ2-6; D gene ambiguous. The CDR3 contains 15 residues. Per the germline V gene, CDR1 is LNHDA and CDR2 is SQIVND (reference sequence). V gave up 5 bases and J gave up 2 bases, with 10 bases separating them. The CDR3 here is CASSAVGTGANVLTF. The CDR3 DNA sequence: TGTGCCAGTAGTGCGGTGGGTACTGGGGCCAACGTCCTGACTTTC.

The count of this clone is one. V is TRBV28 and J is TRBJ2-7, with 8 bases that match TRBD2. Trimming at V came to 7 bases and at J to 3 bases, leaving 8 bases not matched to a gene. CDR3 length: 14 residues. Germline lookup yields CDR1 MDHEN and CDR2 SYDVKM. DNA of the CDR3: TGTGCCAGCAAACTTTCCGGGGGGGGCTACGAGCAGTACTTC. This encodes CASKLSGGGYEQYF. The full variable domain, completed using reference TRBV28 and TRBJ2-7, is DVKVTQSSRYLVKRTGEKVFLECVQDMDHENMFWYRQDPGLGLRLIYFSYDVKMKEKGDIPEGYSVSREKKERFSLILESASTNQTSMYLCASKLSGGGYEQYFGPGTRLTVT.

The chain recombines TRBV6-6 with TRBJ2-7, with no clear D. V was shortened by 4 bases and J by 3 bases, with 13 bases between the two germline ends. CDR3 length: 14 residues. CDR1 and CDR2 from the germline V gene are MNHNY and SVGAGI (reference sequence). CDR3 region: CASSSLSLVYEQYF. The CDR3 nucleotides read TGTGCCAGCAGTTCCCTGTCCCTCGTCTACGAGCAGTACTTC.

This chain links TRBV11-3 with TRBJ2-5; tentatively, D is TRBD1 (6 bases). Looked up from germline, CDR1 is SGHNT and CDR2 is YENEEA. CDR3 length equals 16 residues. Trimming pared 5 bases from V and 4 bases from J, leaving 20 bases between. The CDR3 loop is CASSPWDNLPSETQYF. DNA for the CDR3: TGTGCCAGCAGCCCTTGGGACAACCTCCCCTCAGAGACCCAGTACTTC.

The V gene is TRBV5-1, the J gene TRBJ1-6; 9 bases agree with TRBD1. The CDR3 extends over 15 amino acids. Germline CDR1 and CDR2: SGHRS and YFSETQ. V gave up 3 bases and J gave up 7 bases; unmatched junction bases: 5. The CDR3 is CASSSTGQGNSPLHF. CDR3 nucleotides: TGCGCCAGCAGCTCCACGGGACAGGGAAATTCACCCCTCCACTTT.

V is TRBV6-1 and J is TRBJ2-7, with 7 nucleotides matching TRBD2. The CDR3 contains 14 residues. J lost 5 bases, V lost 8 bases, and 12 bases had no gene match. Germline values: CDR1 MNHNS, CDR2 SASEGT. CDR3 DNA: TGTGCCAGCGCCCGCGCGCCAGCGGGAAACGAGCAGTACTTC. The encoded protein is CASARAPAGNEQYF.

V usage is TRBV2 and J usage is TRBJ2-1; TRBD1 might be the D (6 bases). The CDR3 covers 13 residues. Germline V gene sequence: CDR1 SNHLY, CDR2 FYNNEI. V was pared by 8 bases and J by 6 bases, with 14 bases between. CDR3 protein: CASGGSEVNEQFF. DNA for the CDR3: TGTGCCAGCGGGGGCTCAGAGGTCAATGAGCAGTTCTTC.

The rearrangement uses TRBV7-3 and TRBJ2-7, with D possibly being TRBD1 (6 bases). V was shortened by 3 bases and J by 0 bases, with 6 bases between the two germline ends. CDR3 length equals 13 residues. CDR1 and CDR2 (germline): SGHTA, FQGTGA. CDR3 loop: CASSLDSSYEQYF. The CDR3 DNA reads TGTGCCAGCAGCTTGGACAGCTCCTACGAGCAGTACTTC. Variable domain in full (rest from reference TRBV7-3 and TRBJ2-7): GAGVSQTPSNKVTEKGKYVELRCDPISGHTALYWYRQSLGQGPEFLIYFQGTGAADDSGLPNDRFFAVRPEGSVSTLKIQRTERGDSAVYLCASSLDSSYEQYFGPGTRLTVT.